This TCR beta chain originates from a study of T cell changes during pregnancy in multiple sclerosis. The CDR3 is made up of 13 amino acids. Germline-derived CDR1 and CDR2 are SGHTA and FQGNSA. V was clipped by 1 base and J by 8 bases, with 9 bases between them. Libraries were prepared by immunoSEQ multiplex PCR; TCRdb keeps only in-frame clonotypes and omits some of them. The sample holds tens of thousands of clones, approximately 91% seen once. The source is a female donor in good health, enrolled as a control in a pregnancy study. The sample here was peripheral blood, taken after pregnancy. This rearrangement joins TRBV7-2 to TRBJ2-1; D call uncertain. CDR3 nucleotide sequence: TGTGCCAGCAGCTTAGGTTTCCGCGATGAGCAGTTCTTC. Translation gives CASSLGFRDEQFF. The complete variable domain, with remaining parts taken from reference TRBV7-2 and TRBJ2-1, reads GAGVSQSPSNKVTEKGKDVELRCDPISGHTALYWYRQSLGQGLEFLIYFQGNSAPDKSGLPSDRFSAERTGGSVSTLTIQRTQQEDSAVYLCASSLGFRDEQFFGPGTRLTVL.